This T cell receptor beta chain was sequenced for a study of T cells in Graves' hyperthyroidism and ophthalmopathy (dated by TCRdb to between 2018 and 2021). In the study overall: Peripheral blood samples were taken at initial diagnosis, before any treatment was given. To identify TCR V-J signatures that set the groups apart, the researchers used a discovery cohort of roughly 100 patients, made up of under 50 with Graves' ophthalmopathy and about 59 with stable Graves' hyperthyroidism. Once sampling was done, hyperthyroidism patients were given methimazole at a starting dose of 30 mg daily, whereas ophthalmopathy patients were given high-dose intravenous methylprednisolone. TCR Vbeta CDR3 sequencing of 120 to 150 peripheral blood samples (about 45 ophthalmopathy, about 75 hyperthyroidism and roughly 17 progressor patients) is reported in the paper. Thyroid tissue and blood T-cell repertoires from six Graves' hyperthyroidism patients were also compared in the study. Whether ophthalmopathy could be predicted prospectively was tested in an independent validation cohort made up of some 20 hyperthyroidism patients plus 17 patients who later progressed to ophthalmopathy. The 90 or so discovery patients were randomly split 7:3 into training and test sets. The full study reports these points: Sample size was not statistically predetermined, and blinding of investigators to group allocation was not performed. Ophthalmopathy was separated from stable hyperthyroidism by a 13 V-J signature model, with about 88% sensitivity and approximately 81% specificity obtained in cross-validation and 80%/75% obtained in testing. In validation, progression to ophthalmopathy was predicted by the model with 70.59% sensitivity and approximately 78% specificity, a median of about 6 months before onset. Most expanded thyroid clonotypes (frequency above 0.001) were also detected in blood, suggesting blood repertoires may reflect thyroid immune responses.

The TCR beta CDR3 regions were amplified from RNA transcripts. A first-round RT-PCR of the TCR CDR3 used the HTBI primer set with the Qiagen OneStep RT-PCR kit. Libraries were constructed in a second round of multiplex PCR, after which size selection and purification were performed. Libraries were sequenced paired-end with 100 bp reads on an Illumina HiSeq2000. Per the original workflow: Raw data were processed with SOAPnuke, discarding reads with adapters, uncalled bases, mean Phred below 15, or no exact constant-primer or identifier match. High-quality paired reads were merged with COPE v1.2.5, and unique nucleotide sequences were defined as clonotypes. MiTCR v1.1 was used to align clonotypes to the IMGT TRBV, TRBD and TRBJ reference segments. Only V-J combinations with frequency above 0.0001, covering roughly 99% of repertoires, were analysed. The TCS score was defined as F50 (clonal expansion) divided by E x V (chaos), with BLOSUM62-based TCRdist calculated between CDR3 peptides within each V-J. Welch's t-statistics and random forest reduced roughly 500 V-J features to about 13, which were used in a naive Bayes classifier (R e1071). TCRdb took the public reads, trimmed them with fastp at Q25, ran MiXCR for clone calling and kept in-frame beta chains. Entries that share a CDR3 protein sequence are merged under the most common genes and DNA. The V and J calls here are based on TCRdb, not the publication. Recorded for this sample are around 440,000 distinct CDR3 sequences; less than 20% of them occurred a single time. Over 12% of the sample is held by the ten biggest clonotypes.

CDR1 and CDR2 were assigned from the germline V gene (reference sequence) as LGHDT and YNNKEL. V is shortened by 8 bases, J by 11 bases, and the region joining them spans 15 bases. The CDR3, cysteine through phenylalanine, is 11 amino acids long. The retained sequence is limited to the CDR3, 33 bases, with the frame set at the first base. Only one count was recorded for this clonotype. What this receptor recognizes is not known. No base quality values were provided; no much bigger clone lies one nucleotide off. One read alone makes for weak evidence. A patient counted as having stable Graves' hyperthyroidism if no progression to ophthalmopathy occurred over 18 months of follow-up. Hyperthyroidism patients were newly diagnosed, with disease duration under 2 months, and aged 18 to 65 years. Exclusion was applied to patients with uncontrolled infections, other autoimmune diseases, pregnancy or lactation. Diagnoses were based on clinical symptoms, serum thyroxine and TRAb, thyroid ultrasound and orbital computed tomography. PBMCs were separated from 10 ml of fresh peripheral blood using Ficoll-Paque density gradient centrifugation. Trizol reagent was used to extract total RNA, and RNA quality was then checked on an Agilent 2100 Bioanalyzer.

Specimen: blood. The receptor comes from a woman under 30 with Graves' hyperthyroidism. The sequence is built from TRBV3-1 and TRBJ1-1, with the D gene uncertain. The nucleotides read TGTGCCAGCCGAAACAAGGATCACGCTTTCTTT. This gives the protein CASRNKDHAFF.